The 19 T cell receptor beta chains in this list originate from one sample, sequenced in a study of stem cell transplantation in POMP-related autoinflammatory disease. Data came from immunoSEQ multiplex PCR; TCRdb stores just in-frame clones and leaves some out. This sample has hundreds of clones, with approximately 91% found just once. The sample in question was CD4+ follicular helper T cells (Tfh) from PBMCs, obtained after stem cell transplantation. The source of these receptors is a human patient with POMP-related autoinflammation and immune dysregulation (PRAID). Some T cells may originate from the graft donor.

V usage is TRBV5-1 and J usage is TRBJ2-2; 9 positions agree with TRBD2. The CDR3 length is 16 residues. Germline V gives CDR1 SGHRS, CDR2 YFSETQ. V lost 4 bases to trimming and J lost 7 bases; unmatched junction nucleotides: 11. CDR3 protein: CASSGGLALRGGELFF. The CDR3 DNA is TGCGCCAGCAGCGGCGGACTAGCGCTACGGGGCGGGGAGCTGTTTTTT. Using reference TRBV5-1 and TRBJ2-2 for the parts outside the CDR3, the full variable domain is KAGVTQTPRYLIKTRGQQVTLSCSPISGHRSVSWYQQTPGQGLQFLFEYFSETQRNKGNFPGRFSGRQFSNSRSEMNVSTLELGDSALYLCASSGGLALRGGELFFGEGSRLTVL.

The chain employs TRBV7-2 and TRBJ2-7; TRBD2 matches at 8 bases. J lost 2 bases, V lost 5 bases, and 11 bases had no gene match. The CDR3 sequence is 16 residues long. Germline assignment: CDR1 SGHTA and CDR2 FQGNSA. The DNA of the CDR3 is TGTGCCAGCAGCGCGCGGCCTAGCGGGCCGGCCTACGAGCAGTACTTC. It codes for CASSARPSGPAYEQYF.

This chain's CDR3 is CASSSPSGLAGSEQYF. The CDR3 DNA reads as TGTGCCAGCAGCTCGCCGTCGGGACTAGCGGGATCCGAGCAGTACTTC. This chain links TRBV5-5 with TRBJ2-7; TRBD2 matches at 13 bases. The CDR3 has 16 amino acids. The V gene's germline CDR1 is SGHKS and CDR2 YYEKEE (reference sequence). The V segment lost 3 bases and the J segment 6 bases; nucleotides outside the gene matches: 9.

The rearrangement links TRBV7-3 to TRBJ2-2; possible D gene TRBD2, 5 bases. The V and J ends lost 6 bases and 6 bases respectively, with 11 bases between them. CDR3 length: 13 amino acids. Germline assignment: CDR1 SGHTA and CDR2 FQGTGA. CDR3 sequence (DNA): TGTGCCAGCAGTTCCCCGGAGGCCGGGGAGCTGTTTTTT. Residues: CASSSPEAGELFF.

The chain links TRBV19 to TRBJ2-7; 10 bases match TRBD1. Trimming at V came to 4 bases and at J to 5 bases, leaving 2 bases not matched to a gene. Germline values: CDR1 LNHDA, CDR2 SQIVND (reference sequence). There are 13 residues in the CDR3. CDR3 amino acids: CASSRQGANEQYF. CDR3 coding DNA: TGTGCCAGTAGTAGACAGGGGGCCAACGAGCAGTACTTC.

The chain recombines TRBV4-1 with TRBJ2-7; 8 nucleotides line up with TRBD1. CDR1 and CDR2 (germline): MGHRA, YSYEKL. This CDR3 spans 15 amino acids. V trimming: 4 bases; J trimming: 3 bases; junction bases outside the gene matches: 8. The CDR3 loop is CASSLAGTGLYEQYF. CDR3 bases: TGCGCCAGCAGCCTAGCTGGGACAGGTCTCTACGAGCAGTACTTC.

The rearrangement links TRBV11-3 to TRBJ1-1, with 7 nucleotides matching TRBD1. This CDR3 region has 15 residues. V trimming: 3 bases; J trimming: 3 bases; junction bases outside the gene matches: 7. From germline, CDR1 is SGHNT and CDR2 YENEEA. The CDR3 nucleotides are TGTGCCAGCAGCTTCAATTCCGGACAGGACACTGAAGCTTTCTTT. As protein: CASSFNSGQDTEAFF.

DNA for the CDR3: TGTGCCAGCAGTTTGATAGATAATTCACCCCTCCACTTT. Translating it yields CASSLIDNSPLHF. This rearrangement joins TRBV2 to TRBJ1-6, with D uncertain. V lost 5 bases, J lost 5 bases, and 7 bases lay in between. The CDR3 runs 13 residues. Germline CDR1 and CDR2: SNHLY and FYNNEI.

The chain uses TRBV5-1 and TRBJ2-1; 9 positions match TRBD2. The CDR3 length is 15 residues. Germline CDR1 and CDR2: SGHRS and YFSETQ. V gave up 0 bases and J gave up 5 bases; unmatched junction bases: 3. CDR3 loop: CASSLVLAGHNEQFF. The CDR3 DNA is TGCGCCAGCAGCTTGGTGCTAGCGGGGCACAATGAGCAGTTCTTC.

This chain joins TRBV7-9 and TRBJ2-5, with no clear D. CDR3 length equals 15 residues. V was shortened by 5 bases and J by 5 bases, with 18 bases between the two germline ends. Germline loops: CDR1 SEHNR, CDR2 FQNEAQ (reference sequence). CDR3 loop: CASSPQWARTETQYF. The CDR3 DNA reads TGTGCCAGCAGCCCACAATGGGCAAGGACGGAGACCCAGTACTTC.

The chain couples TRBV19 to TRBJ1-5, with D uncertain. CDR3 length equals 15 residues. Per the germline V gene, CDR1 is LNHDA and CDR2 is SQIVND (reference sequence). Trimming took 3 bases from V and 4 from J, leaving 13 bases between them. The DNA of the CDR3 is TGTGCCAGTAGTATCCCCCGGCCTGATAATCAGCCCCAGCATTTT. Its translation is CASSIPRPDNQPQHF.

The chain carries TRBV7-2 and TRBJ1-3; tentatively, D is TRBD1 (6 bases). In germline, CDR1 is SGHTA, CDR2 FQGNSA. V lost 1 base, J lost 3 bases, and 10 bases lay in between. The CDR3 loop spans 15 amino acids. The CDR3 loop is CASSLGGGVGNTIYF. CDR3 DNA sequence: TGTGCCAGCAGCTTAGGAGGGGGTGTTGGAAACACCATATATTTT.

The chain employs TRBV12-3 or TRBV12-4 and TRBJ2-2; D is possibly TRBD1 or TRBD2 (5 bases each). This CDR3 region has 11 residues. The V gene lost 6 bases and the J gene lost 7 bases, with 6 bases spanning the gap. The CDR3 reads CASRGVGELFF. The CDR3 DNA sequence: TGTGCCAGCAGGGGGGTCGGGGAGCTGTTTTTT.

The J gene is TRBJ2-3, the V gene TRBV27, with a tentative D call TRBD1 (6 bases). Between the trimmed V and J ends, which lost 5 bases and 7 bases, there was a span of 22 bases. Germline CDR1 and CDR2: MNHEY and SMNVEV (reference sequence). The CDR3 consists of 16 residues. CDR3 DNA sequence: TGTGCCAGCAGTAAAGCAGGACAGCCAGAGGGGTATACGCAGTATTTT. This translates into CASSKAGQPEGYTQYF.

V is TRBV11-3 and J is TRBJ2-1; 7 nucleotides align to TRBD1. J gave up 7 bases and V 6 bases, and 9 bases lay outside the gene matches. The CDR3 is 14 residues long. Germline lookup yields CDR1 SGHNT and CDR2 YENEEA. DNA of the CDR3: TGTGCCAGCAGTCCGACAGGGAGTACGAATGAGCAGTTCTTC. Translating gives CASSPTGSTNEQFF.

The gene calls are TRBV19 and TRBJ2-7, with 9 bases identical to TRBD1. The V gene's germline CDR1 is LNHDA and CDR2 SQIVND (reference sequence). There are 15 residues in the CDR3. The junction had 10 bases not matched to a gene; V was cut back by 5 bases and J by 5 bases. Here the CDR3 DNA reads TGTGCCAGTAGTGGGACCCGGGACAGGGTTAACGAGCAGTACTTC. It specifies CASSGTRDRVNEQYF.

The V and J genes are TRBV7-9 and TRBJ2-5, with D possibly being TRBD1 (5 bases). The CDR3 extends over 13 amino acids. Per the germline V gene, CDR1 is SEHNR and CDR2 is FQNEAQ (reference sequence). The V gene lost 1 base and the J gene lost 5 bases, with 8 bases spanning the gap. Written as DNA, the CDR3 is TGTGCCAGCAGCTTAGTCAGGGATGAGACCCAGTACTTC. Protein sequence: CASSLVRDETQYF.

V is TRBV29-1 and J is TRBJ1-1; D unresolved. Germline V gene sequence: CDR1 SQVTM, CDR2 ANQGSEA. This CDR3 contains 13 residues. V lost 4 bases to trimming and J lost 4 bases, with 13 bases between them. CDR3 protein: CSVGNRGPTEAFF. The CDR3 DNA sequence: TGCAGCGTTGGGAACAGAGGCCCCACTGAAGCTTTCTTT.

The chain has TRBV10-2 and TRBJ1-2, with D possibly TRBD1 on 6 matching bases. V was shortened by 1 base and J by 0 bases, with 12 bases between the two germline ends. Germline V CDR1 and CDR2: WSHSY, SAAADI. This CDR3 has 16 amino acids. This CDR3 reads CASSEYRDTTNYGYTF. CDR3 in DNA: TGCGCCAGCAGTGAGTACCGGGACACAACTAACTATGGCTACACCTTC.